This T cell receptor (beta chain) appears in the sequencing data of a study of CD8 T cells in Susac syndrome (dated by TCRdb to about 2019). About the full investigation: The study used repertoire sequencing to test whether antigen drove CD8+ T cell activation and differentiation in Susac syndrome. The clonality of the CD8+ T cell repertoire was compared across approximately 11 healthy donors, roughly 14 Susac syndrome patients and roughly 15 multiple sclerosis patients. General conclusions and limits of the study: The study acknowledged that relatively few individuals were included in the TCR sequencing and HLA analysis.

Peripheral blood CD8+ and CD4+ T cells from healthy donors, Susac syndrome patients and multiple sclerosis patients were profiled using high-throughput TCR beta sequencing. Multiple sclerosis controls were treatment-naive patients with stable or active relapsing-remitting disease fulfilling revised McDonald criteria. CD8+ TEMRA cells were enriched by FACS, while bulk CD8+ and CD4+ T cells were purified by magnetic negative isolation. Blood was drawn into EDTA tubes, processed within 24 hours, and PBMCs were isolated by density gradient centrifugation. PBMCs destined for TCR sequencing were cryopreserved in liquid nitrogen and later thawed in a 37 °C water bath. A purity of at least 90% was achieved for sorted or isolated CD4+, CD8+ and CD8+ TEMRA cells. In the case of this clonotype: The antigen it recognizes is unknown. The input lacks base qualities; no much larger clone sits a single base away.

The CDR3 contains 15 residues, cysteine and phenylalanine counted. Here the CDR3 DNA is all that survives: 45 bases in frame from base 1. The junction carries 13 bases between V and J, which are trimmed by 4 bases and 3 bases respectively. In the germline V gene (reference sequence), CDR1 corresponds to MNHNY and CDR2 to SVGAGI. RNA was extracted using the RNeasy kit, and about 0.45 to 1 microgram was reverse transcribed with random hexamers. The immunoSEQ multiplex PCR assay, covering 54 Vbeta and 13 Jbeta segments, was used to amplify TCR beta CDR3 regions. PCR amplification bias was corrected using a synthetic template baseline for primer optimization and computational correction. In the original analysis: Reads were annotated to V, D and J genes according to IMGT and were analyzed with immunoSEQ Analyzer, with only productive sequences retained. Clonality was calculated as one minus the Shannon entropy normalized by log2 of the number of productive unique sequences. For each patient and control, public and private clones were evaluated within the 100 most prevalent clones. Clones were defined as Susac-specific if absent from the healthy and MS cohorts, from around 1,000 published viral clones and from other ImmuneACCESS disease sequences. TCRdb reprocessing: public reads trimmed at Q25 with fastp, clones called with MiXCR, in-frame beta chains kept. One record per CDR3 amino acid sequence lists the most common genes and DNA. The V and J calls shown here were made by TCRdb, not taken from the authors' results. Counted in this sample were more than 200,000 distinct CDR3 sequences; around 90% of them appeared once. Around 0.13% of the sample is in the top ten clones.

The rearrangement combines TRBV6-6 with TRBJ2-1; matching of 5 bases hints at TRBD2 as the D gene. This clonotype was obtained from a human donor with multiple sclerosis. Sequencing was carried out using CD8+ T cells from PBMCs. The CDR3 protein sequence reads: CASSWWEKGYNEQFF. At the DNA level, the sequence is TGTGCCAGCAGTTGGTGGGAGAAGGGCTACAATGAGCAGTTCTTC.